The rows below give T cell receptor beta chains drawn from one sample of a study of blood T cell repertoires in COVID-19. TCRdb's table, derived via immunoSEQ multiplex PCR, lists solely in-frame clones and lacks some. The data hold 310,000 or so clones, with around 80% observed a single time. The source material was peripheral blood. Source of these receptors: a woman between 50 and 59 years old with acute or convalescent COVID-19. The CDR3 runs from the conserved cysteine through the conserved F or W. Fields, in order: CDR3 protein, CDR3 DNA, clone size, V gene, CDR3 length, D gene, J gene. A D gene is named only where the DNA matches it firmly. The listing skips clone size in some rows; elsewhere it reads once, few, many or a size class.

cdr3_aa: CASSLARDTQYF; cdr3_nt: TGTGCCAGCAGCTTAGCGCGGGATACGCAGTATTTT; clone_size: .; v_call: TRBV7-9; cdr3_length: 12; d_call: .; j_call: TRBJ2-3
cdr3_aa: CASSLAGGYNEQFF; cdr3_nt: TGTGCCAGCAGCCTAGCGGGGGGCTACAATGAGCAGTTCTTC; clone_size: .; v_call: TRBV6-6; cdr3_length: 14; d_call: TRBD2; j_call: TRBJ2-1
cdr3_aa: CASSPHPGTGGQPQHF; cdr3_nt: TGTGCCAGCAGTCCCCACCCCGGGACAGGAGGGCAGCCCCAGCATTTT; clone_size: few; v_call: TRBV28; cdr3_length: 16; d_call: TRBD1; j_call: TRBJ1-5
cdr3_aa: CASSYEPNRGYTF; cdr3_nt: TGTGCCAGCAGTTATGAGCCGAATCGCGGCTACACCTTC; clone_size: .; v_call: TRBV6-2/TRBV6-3; cdr3_length: 13; d_call: .; j_call: TRBJ1-2
cdr3_aa: CAISPGRENSPLHF; cdr3_nt: TGTGCCATCAGCCCAGGGCGGGAGAATTCACCCCTCCACTTT; clone_size: .; v_call: TRBV10-3; cdr3_length: 14; d_call: .; j_call: TRBJ1-6
cdr3_aa: CASSLDFGYGYTF; cdr3_nt: TGCGCCAGCAGCTTAGATTTCGGCTATGGCTACACCTTC; clone_size: .; v_call: TRBV5-1; cdr3_length: 13; d_call: .; j_call: TRBJ1-2
cdr3_aa: CASSLALTPLLAGDNEQFF; cdr3_nt: TGTGCCAGCAGCTTGGCATTAACTCCCCTACTAGCGGGGGACAATGAGCAGTTCTTC; clone_size: .; v_call: TRBV5-8; cdr3_length: 19; d_call: TRBD2; j_call: TRBJ2-1
cdr3_aa: CASSPLREPGYEQYF; cdr3_nt: TGTGCCAGCTCACCACTCCGGGAGCCAGGATACGAGCAGTACTTC; clone_size: few; v_call: TRBV18; cdr3_length: 15; d_call: .; j_call: TRBJ2-7
cdr3_aa: CASSRGKQENLGTDTQYF; cdr3_nt: TGCGCCAGCAGTAGGGGCAAACAGGAGAACCTCGGCACAGATACGCAGTATTTT; clone_size: .; v_call: TRBV5-1; cdr3_length: 18; d_call: .; j_call: TRBJ2-3
cdr3_aa: CASSQGSLGVNTEAFF; cdr3_nt: TGTGCCAGCAGCCAAGGGTCCTTAGGGGTGAACACTGAAGCTTTCTTT; clone_size: .; v_call: TRBV3-1/TRBV3-2; cdr3_length: 16; d_call: .; j_call: TRBJ1-1
cdr3_aa: CASSLRGGTYNEQFF; cdr3_nt: TGTGCCAGTAGTCTGAGGGGGGGGACCTACAATGAGCAGTTCTTC; clone_size: .; v_call: TRBV19; cdr3_length: 15; d_call: .; j_call: TRBJ2-1
cdr3_aa: CASSDRGRETQYF; cdr3_nt: TGTGCCAGCAGTGACAGGGGACGCGAGACCCAGTACTTC; clone_size: .; v_call: TRBV2; cdr3_length: 13; d_call: .; j_call: TRBJ2-5
cdr3_aa: CASSSAVGTENSPLHF; cdr3_nt: TGCGCCAGCAGCTCAGCCGTCGGGACAGAAAATTCACCCCTCCACTTT; clone_size: .; v_call: TRBV5-1; cdr3_length: 16; d_call: TRBD1; j_call: TRBJ1-6